This T cell receptor beta chain emerged from a study of response to subunit inactivated influenza vaccine. Remarks on this clonotype: As yet, its antigen is unknown.

The study's findings and limits: A suggestion made by the authors is that each seasonal influenza vaccination recruits few new T cells.

TCRdb ran MiXCR on the RT-PCR reads and lists one entry per CDR3 protein. Of hundreds of thousands of distinct CDR3 sequences in the sample, approximately 17% are singletons; the top ten hold approximately 11%. Germline-derived CDR1 and CDR2 are LNHNV and YYDKDF (reference sequence). The CDR3 has 16 amino acids. V shed 4 bases, J shed 3 bases, and the junction held 10 bases outside the gene matches. The source is a man between 45 and 60 years old who received an inactivated influenza vaccine. The chain recombines TRBV15 with TRBJ2-3, with TRBD1 matching 7 bases. This specimen was PBMCs from blood, taken more than 4 days after vaccination. The CDR3 DNA follows: TGTGCCACCAGCAAATCGCTTTGGACAGGTACAGATACGCAGTATTTT. It translates to CATSKSLWTGTDTQYF.